The source of this TCR beta chain is a study of CD8+ T cells in alopecia areata. On the study more broadly: For the treated group, dosing was oral tofacitinib at 5 to 10 mg twice daily.

Looked up from germline, CDR1 is SGHNT and CDR2 is YYREEE (reference sequence). V gave up 2 bases and J gave up 5 bases, with 16 bases separating them. The CDR3 is 15 residues long. Overall study results and limits: Higher clonality was seen in lesional scalp than in normal scalp, especially in alopecia totalis/universalis. Resident alphabeta T cells of normal skin are also sequenced in scalp samples.

A word on this clone: The antigen is not known.

Reverse transcription of extracted RNA yielded cDNA, which provided the sequencing template. Produced via immunoSEQ multiplex PCR; TCRdb's table is partial and in-frame only. The table records roughly 250,000 clones, roughly 69% of them present only once. The clonotype was recovered from a human donor with alopecia areata. The V and J genes are TRBV5-4 and TRBJ2-5; D gene uncertain. The sequencing used CD4+ T cells sorted from blood, collected at week 0. CDR3 loop: CASSFPSYSRETQYF. The CDR3, as DNA: TGTGCCAGCAGCTTCCCCTCGTACAGCAGGGAGACCCAGTACTTC.